What follows are 20 T cell receptor beta chains derived from one specimen sequenced in a study of identical twins. In TCRdb, the 5' RACE reads were re-called with MiXCR into one record per CDR3 protein. The table has roughly 1,500,000 distinct CDR3 sequences, less than 40% seen once; the top ten hold about 0.27%. The sequenced sample consisted of cord blood. The receptors originated from a newborn girl in good health.

The chain has TRBV9 and TRBJ2-1; 9 bases match TRBD2. The CDR3 runs to 17 residues. Germline V gene sequence: CDR1 SGDLS, CDR2 YYNGEE. Unmatched junction bases numbered 10, after V lost 0 bases and J lost 6 bases. CDR3 DNA: TGTGCCAGCAGCGTAGTCTATAGCGGGAGTCGAGTCAATGAGCAGTTCTTC. Translating gives CASSVVYSGSRVNEQFF.

This sequence joins TRBV4-2 and TRBJ2-2; 10 bases map to TRBD1. Germline V gene lookup returns CDR1 LGHNA and CDR2 YNFKEQ. After removal of 0 bases from V and 4 bases from J, the junction contained 5 bases not matched to a gene. The CDR3 is 17 residues long. DNA for the CDR3: TGTGCCAGCAGCCAAGATCGGGACAGGGGAGGCACCGGGGAGCTGTTTTTT. This codes for CASSQDRDRGGTGELFF.

The chain recombines TRBV10-3 with TRBJ2-5; 14 nucleotides line up with TRBD2. Per germline, CDR1 ENHRY and CDR2 SYGVKD. J lost 11 bases, V lost 11 bases, and 13 bases had no gene match. The CDR3 is 14 residues long. The CDR3 spells CAASGTSGSNEQYF. CDR3 nucleotides: TGTGCCGCCTCCGGGACTAGCGGGAGCAATGAGCAGTACTTC.

This clonotype occurred a few times. The rearrangement uses TRBV29-1 and TRBJ1-3; D possibly corresponds to TRBD1 (5 bases). The V end lost 4 bases, the J end lost 1 base, and 14 bases lay between the germline ends. In germline, CDR1 is SQVTM, CDR2 ANQGSEA. The CDR3 covers 15 residues. The CDR3 here is CSVVLVGGSGNTIYF. CDR3 sequence (DNA): TGCAGCGTTGTTTTGGTTGGGGGTTCTGGAAACACCATATATTTT.

This clonotype turned up a few times. The V gene is TRBV7-8, the J gene TRBJ2-7, with 10 bases matching TRBD2. CDR3 length: 16 amino acids. The ends lost 2 bases at V and 4 bases at J; junction bases unmatched: 8. The germline CDR1 and CDR2 sequences are SGHVS and FQNEAQ. Here the CDR3 reads CASSLRSSGGAYEQYF. DNA of the CDR3: TGTGCCAGCAGCTTACGATCTAGCGGGGGAGCATACGAGCAGTACTTC.

This clonotype was found a few times. The chain combines TRBV24-1 with TRBJ1-1, with 7 bases matching TRBD1. From germline, CDR1 is KGHDR and CDR2 SFDVKD. This CDR3 contains 15 residues. V lost 3 bases, J lost 1 base, and 4 bases stayed unmatched. The CDR3 nucleotides are TGTGCCACCAGTGATGCCGGGACAGAGAACACTGAAGCTTTCTTT. Its translation: CATSDAGTENTEAFF.

This sequence joins TRBV12-3 or TRBV12-4 and TRBJ2-3, with D perhaps assigned TRBD1 or TRBD2 (6 bases each). Trimming shortened V by 8 bases and J by 3 bases, and 18 bases separated the two germline ends. CDR3 size: 15 residues. CDR3 bases: TGTGCCAGCGCAAGGGGGGACGTGGGGACAGATACGCAGTATTTT. It encodes CASARGDVGTDTQYF.

This sequence joins TRBV7-2 and TRBJ2-7; TRBD2 aligns across 8 bases. The CDR3 length is 16 residues. V was clipped by 1 base and J by 0 bases; unmatched bases: 5. Germline CDR1 SGHTA, CDR2 FQGNSA. This CDR3 is CASSLGGTRLSYEQYF. The CDR3 DNA reads as TGTGCCAGCAGCTTAGGGGGGACTAGACTCTCCTACGAGCAGTACTTC.

The chain couples TRBV18 to TRBJ2-1; D is ambiguous. This CDR3 comprises 15 residues. V lost 0 bases, J lost 0 bases, and 6 bases lay in between. The germline gives CDR1 KGHSH, CDR2 LQKENI. The CDR3 DNA reads TGTGCCAGCTCACCACCGGGAATCTCCTACAATGAGCAGTTCTTC. Translating it yields CASSPPGISYNEQFF.

Details on this clonotype: The CDR3 carries no conserved terminal phenylalanine or tryptophan, so it likely arises from a read error. The chain is built from TRBV15 and TRBJ2-7; perhaps TRBD1 as D (5 bases). The CDR3 extends over 16 amino acids. V was cut by 1 base and J by 0 bases, with 13 bases left in between. Germline lookup yields CDR1 LNHNV and CDR2 YYDKDF (reference sequence). Here the CDR3 reads CATSRGQDRTSYEQYL. CDR3 nucleotides: TGTGCCACCAGCAGAGGTCAAGACAGAACCTCCTACGAGCAGTACTTG.

This clonotype was seen a handful of times. Germline and junction disagree at one end, which may indicate a read error. V is TRBV7-7 and J is TRBJ2-1; TRBD2 matches at 8 bases. This CDR3 contains 14 residues. The germline V gene has CDR1 SSHAT and CDR2 FNYEAQ (reference sequence). For the CDR3, the DNA is TGTGCTAGCAGCTTACGGGAGGGCAACAATGAGCAGTTCTTC. It yields the protein CASSLREGNNEQFF. The full variable domain, its missing parts supplied by reference TRBV7-7 and TRBJ2-1, is GAGVSQSPRYKVTKRGQDVTLRCDPISSHATLYWYQQALGQGPEFLTYFNYEAQPDKSGLPSDRFSAERPEGSISTLTIQRTEQRDSAMYRCASSLREGNNEQFFGPGTRLTVL.

This clonotype was seen a handful of times. The chain links TRBV5-6 to TRBJ2-5; 10 bases match TRBD1. The germline V gene encodes CDR1 SGHDT and CDR2 YYEEEE. The CDR3 consists of 16 residues. V shed 0 bases and J 1 base; nucleotides not matched to a gene: 3. CDR3: CASSLGWTGGQETQYF. In DNA form, the CDR3 reads TGTGCCAGCAGCTTGGGCTGGACAGGGGGCCAAGAGACCCAGTACTTC.

About this clonotype itself: The junction departs from germline at one end; a sequencing error may be responsible. This chain links TRBV20-1 with TRBJ1-5, with D perhaps TRBD1 (6 bases). The CDR3 covers 17 residues. The germline V gene has CDR1 DFQATT and CDR2 SNEGSKA (reference sequence). The DNA of the CDR3 is TGCAGTGCTAGAGGTCGCAACAGGGCGGATAGCGATCAGCCCCAGCATTTT. Translated: CSARGRNRADSDQPQHF.

V gene TRBV12-3 or TRBV12-4 combines with J gene TRBJ2-3; a possible D gene is TRBD1 (5 bases). Trimming cost V 1 base and J 13 bases, with 18 bases left between them. CDR3 length equals 14 residues. As DNA, the CDR3 is TGTGCCAGCAGTTTAGGGCAGGGAACAGATATGGAGTATTTT. Translation gives CASSLGQGTDMEYF.

Here the CDR3 DNA reads TGCAGTGCTAGAGATCAGGGTTCACCCCTCCACTTT. This gives the protein CSARDQGSPLHF. The chain couples TRBV20-1 to TRBJ1-6; a weak D match, TRBD1 (5 bases). The CDR3 loop spans 12 amino acids. Germline V gives CDR1 DFQATT, CDR2 SNEGSKA (reference sequence). Trimming left V 0 bases short and J 9 bases short, with 6 bases between.

There are a few counts of this clonotype. This chain links TRBV6-2 or TRBV6-3 with TRBJ2-5; TRBD2 matches 8 bases. CDR1 is MNHEY, CDR2 SVGEGT, per germline. V shed 6 bases and J 2 bases; nucleotides not matched to a gene: 11. The CDR3 length is 16 residues. CDR3 protein: CASSAAGVRYQETQYF. The DNA of the CDR3 is TGTGCCAGCAGCGCAGCGGGGGTCCGATATCAAGAGACCCAGTACTTC.

The chain has TRBV6-5 and TRBJ1-1; D gene unclear. CDR3 length equals 12 residues. Germline lookup yields CDR1 MNHEY and CDR2 SVGAGI. V lost 2 bases, J lost 8 bases, and 9 bases lay in between. CDR3 in amino acids: CASSYPISEAFF. CDR3 coding DNA: TGTGCCAGCAGTTACCCAATATCAGAAGCTTTCTTT.

The chain uses TRBV5-1 and TRBJ1-3; D might be TRBD1 (6 bases). From germline, CDR1 is SGHRS and CDR2 YFSETQ. CDR3 length: 16 residues. The V gene lost 4 bases and the J gene lost 4 bases, with 18 bases spanning the gap. The CDR3 sequence is CASSPGGQGIGNTIYF. CDR3 sequence (DNA): TGCGCCAGCAGCCCCGGAGGGCAGGGGATAGGAAACACCATATATTTT.

The chain combines TRBV10-3 with TRBJ2-3; TRBD2 matches at 11 bases. From germline, CDR1 is ENHRY and CDR2 SYGVKD. Unmatched junction bases numbered 4, after V lost 4 bases and J lost 1 base. This CDR3 spans 16 amino acids. CDR3 sequence (DNA): TGTGCCATCAGTGTGCCGGGACTAGCGGGCACAGATACGCAGTATTTT. It codes for CAISVPGLAGTDTQYF.

This clonotype was found a few times. One junction end does not reproduce the germline sequence, and a read error may be involved. V and J are TRBV6-5 and TRBJ1-6, with 8 bases that match TRBD1. Germline CDR1 is MNHEY and CDR2 is SVGAGI. The CDR3 is made up of 19 amino acids. In nucleotides, the CDR3 is TGTGCCAGCAGTTACTCCGGACAGGGAGCATCCGACTATGATTCACCCCTCCACTTT. It codes for CASSYSGQGASDYDSPLHF.